This passage covers 26 T cell receptor beta chains from one sample sequenced in a study of identical twins. TCRdb re-analysed the 5' RACE reads in MiXCR, keeping a single row per CDR3 protein. This table has approximately 210,000 distinct CDR3 sequences, about 15% appearing once. The sample was also linked to a second study, of T cells expressing NK-cell markers.

Sequencing used CD8+ T cells sorted from blood. The receptors here all came from a woman in her late teens or twenties in good health.

Regarding this clonotype: The junction departs from the called germline gene at one end, perhaps through a read error. The genes are TRBV2 and TRBJ1-1, with a possible D match to TRBD1 (5 bases). Germline CDR1 is SNHLY and CDR2 is FYNNEI. The CDR3 runs to 13 residues. CDR3 nucleotide sequence: TGTGCCAGAGGCCGGGGCCCGGGGGAGAATAGTGTCTTT. It yields the protein CARGRGPGENSVF.

The rearrangement uses TRBV5-6 and TRBJ2-1, with TRBD2 matching 10 bases. The CDR3 contains 14 residues. V shed 1 base, J shed 9 bases, and the junction held 4 bases outside the gene matches. Germline V lookup: CDR1 SGHDT, CDR2 YYEEEE. CDR3 residues: CASSLPSGGGEQFF. In DNA, the CDR3 is TGTGCCAGCAGCTTGCCTAGCGGGGGTGGTGAGCAGTTCTTC.

In the case of this clonotype: No conserved phenylalanine or tryptophan ends this CDR3, so it is likely a read error. J is TRBJ1-1 and V is TRBV10-3, with a weak D call TRBD1 (5 bases). Per germline, CDR1 ENHRY and CDR2 SYGVKD. The CDR3 consists of 13 residues. Deletions cut 10 bases from V and 1 base from J, with 13 bases between. CDR3 protein: CATLEDTNTEAFL. The CDR3, as DNA: TGTGCCACCCTCGAGGACACGAACACTGAAGCTTTCTTA.

This clonotype was seen a handful of times. The CDR3 reads CSVQSGPFYEQYF. The CDR3 coding sequence is TGCAGCGTTCAGAGCGGGCCCTTCTACGAGCAGTACTTC. The chain has TRBV29-1 and TRBJ2-7, with a possible D match to TRBD2 (6 bases). Deletions cut 5 bases from V and 3 bases from J, with 14 bases between. The CDR3 runs 13 residues. CDR1 is SQVTM, CDR2 ANQGSEA, per germline.

This clonotype was found a few times. V is TRBV12-3 or TRBV12-4 and J is TRBJ1-6; D is perhaps TRBD1 (6 bases). V was shortened by 6 bases and J by 7 bases, with 13 bases between the two germline ends. CDR3 length: 14 amino acids. As DNA, the CDR3 is TGTGCCAGCAGCATGGACAGTGGGAATTCACCCCTCCACTTT. Its protein product is CASSMDSGNSPLHF.

CDR3 sequence: CASRGAETQYF. The CDR3 nucleotides are TGTGCCAGCAGGGGGGCGGAGACCCAGTACTTC. The chain recombines TRBV28 with TRBJ2-5; D is perhaps TRBD1 (6 bases). CDR1 and CDR2 from the germline V gene are MDHEN and SYDVKM. Between the trimmed V and J ends, which lost 6 bases and 5 bases, there was a span of 7 bases. The CDR3 has 11 amino acids.

This rearrangement joins TRBV20-1 to TRBJ2-7; D call uncertain. Germline CDR1 is DFQATT and CDR2 is SNEGSKA (reference sequence). V shed 2 bases and J shed 0 bases, with 20 bases lying between them. The CDR3 sequence is 17 residues long. The CDR3 region has the DNA TGCAGTGCTAGAAGTTTGGTAGATCGTACAAGCTCCTACGAGCAGTACTTC. It codes for CSARSLVDRTSSYEQYF.

The rearrangement uses TRBV7-8 and TRBJ2-7, with TRBD1 identical over 9 bases. Germline trimming cut 5 bases from V and 6 bases from J; bases unmatched to any gene: 11. The CDR3 contains 15 residues. Germline CDR1 and CDR2: SGHVS and FQNEAQ. CDR3 sequence (DNA): TGTGCCAGCAGCGCAGTCAGACAGGGGGTCGGCGAGCAGTACTTC. Translating gives CASSAVRQGVGEQYF.

The chain has TRBV29-1 and TRBJ2-1; D perhaps matches TRBD2 (6 bases). Germline V gene sequence: CDR1 SQVTM, CDR2 ANQGSEA. The ends were cut back, 7 bases at V and 8 bases at J, with 24 bases in the middle. The CDR3 sequence is 15 residues long. The CDR3 DNA is TGCAGCGCCCCGGGGGAACTAGCTAAAAGGGATGAGCAGTTCTTC. Encoded protein: CSAPGELAKRDEQFF.

This clonotype was counted many times. V gene TRBV12-3 or TRBV12-4 combines with J gene TRBJ2-1; TRBD1 agrees at 7 bases. CDR3 size: 12 residues. Trimming at V came to 8 bases and at J to 4 bases, leaving 2 bases not matched to a gene. The CDR3: CASGTAYNEQFF. In nucleotides, the CDR3 is TGTGCCAGCGGGACAGCTTACAATGAGCAGTTCTTC.

The chain couples TRBV29-1 to TRBJ2-7, with D perhaps matching TRBD1 or TRBD2 (6 bases each). Germline V lookup: CDR1 SQVTM, CDR2 ANQGSEA. Trimming pared 6 bases from V and 5 bases from J, leaving 17 bases between. CDR3 length: 13 amino acids. The CDR3 DNA reads as TGCAGCGTCCAAGGGGGGCGCAGCCACGAGCAGTACTTC. Translated: CSVQGGRSHEQYF.

CDR3 bases: TGTGCCAGTAGTGGGTGGTTAGCGGGAACCCCAGATACGCAGTATTTT. Translating gives CASSGWLAGTPDTQYF. The chain combines TRBV19 with TRBJ2-3, with 8 bases that match TRBD2. The CDR3 is made up of 16 amino acids. Germline CDR1 reads LNHDA; CDR2 reads SQIVND (reference sequence). The ends lost 5 bases at V and 4 bases at J; junction bases unmatched: 11. The variable domain in full, with the rest retrieved from reference TRBV19 and TRBJ2-3, is DGGITQSPKYLFRKEGQNVTLSCEQNLNHDAMYWYRQDPGQGLRLIYYSQIVNDFQKGDIAEGYSVSREKKESFPLTVTSAQKNPTAFYLCASSGWLAGTPDTQYFGPGTRLTVL.

This chain uses TRBV9 with TRBJ1-2; the match to TRBD1 covers 7 bases. With V trimmed by 0 bases and J by 4 bases, 9 bases remained unmatched. The CDR3 spans 16 residues. Germline CDR1 SGDLS, CDR2 YYNGEE. DNA of the CDR3: TGTGCCAGCAGCGTAGAAGGGAGGACAGGCTCCTATGGCTACACCTTC. This codes for CASSVEGRTGSYGYTF.

The V call is TRBV6-1, the J call TRBJ1-2, with a tentative D call TRBD1 (6 bases). The CDR3 spans 16 residues. Trimming removed 7 bases from V and 6 bases from J, with 24 bases in between. From germline, CDR1 is MNHNS and CDR2 SASEGT. CDR3 amino acids: CASNQGPGQGWDGYTF. CDR3 DNA sequence: TGTGCCAGCAACCAAGGCCCCGGGCAGGGGTGGGATGGCTACACCTTC.

The J gene is TRBJ2-5, the V gene TRBV20-1, with TRBD2 identical over 8 bases. The length of the CDR3 is 14 residues. The junction had 10 bases not matched to a gene; V was cut back by 5 bases and J by 5 bases. Germline values: CDR1 DFQATT, CDR2 SNEGSKA (reference sequence). The CDR3 here is CSAPGERESETQYF. The CDR3 region has the DNA TGCAGTGCTCCGGGGGAGCGGGAGAGTGAGACCCAGTACTTC.

This sequence joins TRBV29-1 and TRBJ2-5; D not certain. Trimming stripped 1 base from V and 4 bases from J, with 10 bases between. Germline CDR1 SQVTM, CDR2 ANQGSEA. This CDR3 is built from 13 residues. CDR3 DNA sequence: TGCAGCGTTGAAGTTGGCCGGATAGAGACCCAGTACTTC. Its protein is CSVEVGRIETQYF.

The chain recombines TRBV12-3 or TRBV12-4 with TRBJ2-5; D not certain. CDR3 length equals 15 residues. V was pared by 3 bases and J by 0 bases, with 11 bases between. The CDR3 here is CASSFWPLYQETQYF. The CDR3 nucleotides are TGTGCCAGCAGTTTTTGGCCGCTGTACCAAGAGACCCAGTACTTC.

This clonotype was picked up a small number of times. V gene TRBV7-2 combines with J gene TRBJ2-6; the D is unclear. Germline V gene lookup returns CDR1 SGHTA and CDR2 FQGNSA. V was clipped by 7 bases and J by 1 base, with 14 bases between them. The CDR3 is made up of 16 amino acids. DNA for the CDR3: TGTGCCAGCAACAACAGAGTAGGGTCTGGGGCCAACGTCCTGACTTTC. Its translation is CASNNRVGSGANVLTF.

V gene TRBV12-3 or TRBV12-4 combines with J gene TRBJ2-3, with 8 bases matching TRBD2. The CDR3 spans 15 residues. V was pared by 5 bases and J by 4 bases, with 8 bases of the junction left unmatched. For the CDR3, the DNA is TGTGCCAGCAGTCCCGGGACTAGAGTCCCAGATACGCAGTATTTT. Protein sequence: CASSPGTRVPDTQYF.

This chain joins TRBV12-3 or TRBV12-4 and TRBJ2-3, with a tentative D call TRBD2 (5 bases). Trimming took 5 bases from V and 0 from J, leaving 12 bases between them. This CDR3 is 15 amino acids long. As DNA, the CDR3 is TGTGCCAGCAGTCTCCCTGGGAGAAGCACAGATACGCAGTATTTT. This encodes CASSLPGRSTDTQYF.

CDR3 coding DNA: TGTGCCAGCAGCTTTGGGGGATTAGGTTACGAGCAGTACTTC. Translating gives CASSFGGLGYEQYF. The V gene is TRBV5-5, the J gene TRBJ2-7; D is tentatively TRBD1 or TRBD2 (5 bases each). Germline CDR1 reads SGHKS; CDR2 reads YYEKEE (reference sequence). The CDR3 has 14 amino acids. Trimming took 2 bases from V and 4 from J, leaving 13 bases between them.

The CDR3 loop reads CASSAAGQIYYGYTF. In DNA form, the CDR3 reads TGTGCCAGCAGCGCGGCGGGACAGATATACTATGGCTACACCTTC. The rearrangement uses TRBV9 and TRBJ1-2; 7 bases map to TRBD1. The V gene's germline CDR1 is SGDLS and CDR2 YYNGEE. After removal of 3 bases from V and 3 bases from J, the junction contained 8 bases not matched to a gene. There are 15 residues in the CDR3.

In its sample, this clonotype was seen a few times. This chain connects TRBV25-1 to TRBJ2-5, with D unclear. Trimming took 4 bases from V and 2 from J, leaving 11 bases between them. Germline-derived CDR1 and CDR2 are MGHDK and SYGVNS. The CDR3 totals 14 residues. The DNA for the CDR3 is TGTGCCAGCAGTGGGGCTTTACTTCAAGAGACCCAGTACTTC. Its translation is CASSGALLQETQYF. The full variable domain, its missing parts supplied by reference TRBV25-1 and TRBJ2-5, is EADIYQTPRYLVIGTGKKITLECSQTMGHDKMYWYQQDPGMELHLIHYSYGVNSTEKGDLSSESTVSRIRTEHFPLTLESARPSHTSQYLCASSGALLQETQYFGPGTRLLVL.

The chain recombines TRBV5-1 with TRBJ2-3; D is tentatively TRBD1 or TRBD2 (5 bases each). The CDR3 has 15 amino acids. V was pared by 4 bases and J by 3 bases, with 15 bases between. Germline CDR1 SGHRS, CDR2 YFSETQ. The CDR3: CASSRVGATTDTQYF. The CDR3 bases are TGCGCCAGCAGCAGGGTCGGGGCAACGACAGATACGCAGTATTTT.

This clonotype was seen a handful of times. The chain has TRBV20-1 and TRBJ2-1, with 8 bases matching TRBD1. The CDR3 covers 15 residues. Germline-derived CDR1 and CDR2 are DFQATT and SNEGSKA (reference sequence). With 5 bases clipped from V and 8 bases from J, the junction kept 14 bases outside the gene matches. The CDR3 region has the DNA TGCAGTGCTCCTGCTTGGACAGGGCGGAGGGATGAGCAGTTCTTC. It is translated as CSAPAWTGRRDEQFF.

This sequence joins TRBV27 and TRBJ2-2, with 14 bases identical to TRBD2. V gave up 6 bases and J gave up 7 bases; unmatched junction bases: 10. This CDR3 is built from 17 residues. Germline CDR1 reads MNHEY; CDR2 reads SMNVEV (reference sequence). The CDR3 loop reads CASSPTTSGGASGELFF. The CDR3 DNA follows: TGTGCCAGCAGCCCCACGACTAGCGGGGGGGCGAGCGGGGAGCTGTTTTTT.